The clone carrying this T cell receptor (beta chain) was counted at least ten times. Its specificity is unknown. The sample originates from a study of neurological immune-mediated disorders. Study results and caveats: Expanded clones shared no identical CDR3 amino acid sequences across subjects, which suggested private TCR-beta repertoires in all groups.

One entry per CDR3 protein, called by TCRdb with MiXCR from the 5' RACE reads. Counted here are 85,000 to 90,000 distinct CDR3 sequences, around 3.6% occurring once; the ten biggest clones make up around 3.1%. Germline loops: CDR1 LGHNA, CDR2 YNFKEQ. The CDR3 covers 16 residues. Trimming at V came to 0 bases and at J to 5 bases, leaving 2 bases not matched to a gene. The receptor was isolated from a woman between 45 and 60 years old with multiple sclerosis. The sequencing input was PBMCs. The chain combines TRBV4-2 with TRBJ2-2; 11 bases are shared with TRBD1. The CDR3 nucleotides read TGTGCCAGCAGCCAAGATGGGACAGGGGGTACCGGGGAGCTGTTTTTT. Encoded protein: CASSQDGTGGTGELFF.